Following are 15 T cell receptor beta chains from one sample sequenced in a study of blood T cell repertoires in COVID-19. Here immunoSEQ multiplex PCR was the method, and the copy in TCRdb shows in-frame clones only, minus some. The sample has 100,000 or so clones; 87% are singletons. Source material: peripheral blood. These receptors all stem from a woman aged 25 to 39 with acute or convalescent COVID-19.

The chain links TRBV5-6 to TRBJ1-5, with 8 bases matching TRBD1. The CDR3 is made up of 14 amino acids. J lost 7 bases, V lost 6 bases, and 9 bases had no gene match. The germline V gene encodes CDR1 SGHDT and CDR2 YYEEEE. The DNA for the CDR3 is TGTGCCAGCACCTCAACAGGGGGGGGACAGCCCCAGCATTTT. This translates into CASTSTGGGQPQHF.

This rearrangement joins TRBV9 to TRBJ2-3; 9 nucleotides line up with TRBD2. CDR3 size: 15 residues. Germline lookup yields CDR1 SGDLS and CDR2 YYNGEE. Germline trimming cut 2 bases from V and 5 bases from J; bases unmatched to any gene: 6. The CDR3 is CASSVMGLAIDTQYF. The CDR3 coding sequence is TGTGCCAGCAGCGTTATGGGACTAGCAATAGATACGCAGTATTTT.

The chain employs TRBV28 and TRBJ1-1; unclear D gene. Trimming took 8 bases from V and 5 from J, leaving 18 bases between them. The V gene's germline CDR1 is MDHEN and CDR2 SYDVKM. The CDR3 covers 14 residues. CDR3 region: CASRSLELRTEAFF. CDR3 DNA: TGTGCCAGCCGATCCTTGGAGTTAAGGACTGAAGCTTTCTTT.

The V call is TRBV9, the J call TRBJ2-2, with D uncertain. Deletions cut 4 bases from V and 1 base from J, with 14 bases between. This CDR3 contains 16 residues. Germline lookup yields CDR1 SGDLS and CDR2 YYNGEE. The CDR3 region is CASSPRIGENTGELFF. DNA for the CDR3: TGTGCCAGCAGCCCTCGGATAGGAGAGAACACCGGGGAGCTGTTTTTT.

This chain uses TRBV30 with TRBJ1-2; D is possibly TRBD1 (6 bases). The CDR3 covers 15 residues. CDR1 GTSNPN and CDR2 SVGIG come from the germline V gene (reference sequence). Trimming stripped 4 bases from V and 4 bases from J, with 19 bases between. The DNA for the CDR3 is TGTGCCTGGACCCGCCTAGGGGGGGTCGGCTATGGCTACACCTTC. This encodes CAWTRLGGVGYGYTF.

The rearrangement joins TRBV5-1 to TRBJ2-7; 7 bases match TRBD2. The V segment lost 0 bases and the J segment 0 bases; nucleotides outside the gene matches: 6. Germline CDR1 SGHRS, CDR2 YFSETQ. The CDR3 has 16 amino acids. The CDR3 spells CASSLALGGSSYEQYF. The CDR3 DNA reads as TGCGCCAGCAGCTTGGCGCTGGGGGGGAGCTCCTACGAGCAGTACTTC.

The gene calls are TRBV11-3 and TRBJ2-3; D not certain. Trimming pared 1 base from V and 0 bases from J, leaving 5 bases between. Germline V gene lookup returns CDR1 SGHNT and CDR2 YENEEA. The CDR3 totals 14 residues. CDR3 DNA: TGTGCCAGCAGCTTAGTGGCTAGCACAGATACGCAGTATTTT. Protein: CASSLVASTDTQYF.

This clone was seen just once. V and J are TRBV27 and TRBJ2-7; 8 positions match TRBD1. Germline CDR1 reads MNHEY; CDR2 reads SMNVEV (reference sequence). Unmatched junction bases numbered 6, after V lost 1 base and J lost 4 bases. This CDR3 is 15 amino acids long. The CDR3 nucleotides read TGTGCCAGCAGTTTATTTCAGGGGGCTCGATACGAGCAGTACTTC. This translates into CASSLFQGARYEQYF.

The CDR3 here is CASSQVGGSTQYF. DNA of the CDR3: TGTGCCAGCAGCCAAGTCGGAGGGAGTACGCAGTATTTT. The J gene is TRBJ2-3, the V gene TRBV14; the D gene is possibly TRBD2 (6 bases). CDR1 and CDR2 from the germline V gene are SGHDN and FVKESK. Trimming stripped 1 base from V and 8 bases from J, with 10 bases between. There are 13 residues in the CDR3.

The chain has TRBV28 and TRBJ1-5; 7 bases are shared with TRBD1. Germline loops: CDR1 MDHEN, CDR2 SYDVKM. The CDR3 totals 15 residues. The V segment lost 8 bases and the J segment 1 base; nucleotides outside the gene matches: 8. CDR3 in DNA: TGTGCCAGCTCCAGTGGGACAGCCAGCAATCAGCCCCAGCATTTT. Translating it yields CASSSGTASNQPQHF.

The chain links TRBV6-5 to TRBJ1-1; perhaps TRBD1 as D (5 bases). Trimming pared 2 bases from V and 4 bases from J, leaving 11 bases between. The CDR3 is made up of 14 amino acids. Germline CDR1 MNHEY, CDR2 SVGAGI. The CDR3 DNA sequence: TGTGCCAGCAGTTACGGGGCTATCAGCACTGAAGCTTTCTTT. As protein: CASSYGAISTEAFF.

CDR3 in amino acids: CASSQDRDQPQHF. As DNA, the CDR3 is TGCGCCAGCAGCCAAGATCGTGATCAGCCCCAGCATTTT. This sequence joins TRBV4-1 and TRBJ1-5; unclear D gene. The germline V gene encodes CDR1 MGHRA and CDR2 YSYEKL. Trimming pared 0 bases from V and 5 bases from J, leaving 5 bases between. The CDR3 spans 13 residues.

The J gene is TRBJ1-1, the V gene TRBV2, with D unresolved. The V gene lost 6 bases and the J gene lost 1 base, with 18 bases spanning the gap. CDR1 is SNHLY and CDR2 is FYNNEI in the germline V gene. This CDR3 is built from 16 residues. Here the CDR3 reads CASRPFAGSSNTEAFF. As DNA, the CDR3 is TGTGCCAGCAGGCCTTTTGCGGGGTCTTCGAACACTGAAGCTTTCTTT.

The gene calls are TRBV5-6 and TRBJ2-2; D ambiguous. The CDR3 extends over 15 amino acids. Trimming left V 0 bases short and J 3 bases short, with 9 bases between. Germline CDR1 reads SGHDT; CDR2 reads YYEEEE. CDR3 bases: TGTGCCAGCAGCTTGGCTCCTCGGGACACCGGGGAGCTGTTTTTT. Its translation: CASSLAPRDTGELFF.

The J gene is TRBJ1-2, the V gene TRBV5-6, with 7 bases that match TRBD1. The CDR3 sequence is 16 residues long. CDR1 SGHDT and CDR2 YYEEEE come from the germline V gene. With 3 bases clipped from V and 4 bases from J, the junction kept 12 bases outside the gene matches. In nucleotides, the CDR3 is TGTGCCAGCAGCTCACCACACAGGGGTTCCCTCTATGGCTACACCTTC. It encodes CASSSPHRGSLYGYTF. Using reference TRBV5-6 and TRBJ1-2 for the parts outside the CDR3, the full variable domain is DAGVTQSPTHLIKTRGQQVTLRCSPKSGHDTVSWYQQALGQGPQFIFQYYEEEERQRGNFPDRFSGHQFPNYSSELNVNALLLGDSALYLCASSSPHRGSLYGYTFGSGTRLTVV.